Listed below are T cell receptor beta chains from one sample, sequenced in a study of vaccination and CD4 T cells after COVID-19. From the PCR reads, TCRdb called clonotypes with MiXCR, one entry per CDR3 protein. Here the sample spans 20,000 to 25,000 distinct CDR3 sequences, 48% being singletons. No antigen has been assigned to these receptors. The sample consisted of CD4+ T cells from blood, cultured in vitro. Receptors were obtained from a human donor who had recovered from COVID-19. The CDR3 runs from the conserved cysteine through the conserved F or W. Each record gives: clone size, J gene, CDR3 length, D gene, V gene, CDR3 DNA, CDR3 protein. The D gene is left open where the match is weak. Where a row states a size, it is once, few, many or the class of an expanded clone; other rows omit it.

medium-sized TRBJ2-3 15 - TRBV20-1 TGCAGTGCTACACCGCCCACGGTCAAGGCAGATACGCAGTATTTT CSATPPTVKADTQYF
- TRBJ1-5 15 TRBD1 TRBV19 TGTGCCAGTAGTTCCCGGACAGGGGGCGAACAGCCCCAGCATTTT CASSSRTGGEQPQHF
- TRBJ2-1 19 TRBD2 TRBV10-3 TGTGCCATCAGTGCATGGACTAGCGCTTCACTTGGGGGGAACAATGAGCAGTTCTTC CAISAWTSASLGGNNEQFF
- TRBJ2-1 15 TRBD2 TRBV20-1 TGCAGTGCTAGTGGCGCGGCGGGAGGATACAATGAGCAGTTCTTC CSASGAAGGYNEQFF
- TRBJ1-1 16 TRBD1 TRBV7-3 TGTGCCAGCAGCTTAATGGCGGGACAGGGGAGGACTGAAGCTTTCTTT CASSLMAGQGRTEAFF
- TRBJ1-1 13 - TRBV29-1 TGCAGCGTTGCGGGACCCAGAAGAACTGAAGCTTTCTTT CSVAGPRRTEAFF
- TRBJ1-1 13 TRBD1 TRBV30 TGTGCCTGGAGCCGACAGGGGGACACTGAAGCTTTCTTT CAWSRQGDTEAFF
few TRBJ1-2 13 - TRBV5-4 TGTGCCAGCAGCTTGGCGTGGGGTGGTGGCTACACCTTC CASSLAWGGGYTF
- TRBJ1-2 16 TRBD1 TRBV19 TGTGCCAGTAGTATAGGACAGGGGACCGGTGCTGGTGGCTACACCTTC CASSIGQGTGAGGYTF
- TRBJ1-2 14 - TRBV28 TGTGCCACCGCTTCCGGGGGGGGAGGGGTAGGCTACACCTTC CATASGGGGVGYTF
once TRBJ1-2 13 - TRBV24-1 TGTGCCACCAGTGATAATGGAGACTATGGCTACACCTTC CATSDNGDYGYTF
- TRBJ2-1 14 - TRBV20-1 TGCAGTGCTAGATCTGGCACGATATACAATGAGCAGTTCTTC CSARSGTIYNEQFF
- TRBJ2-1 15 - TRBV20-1 TGCAGTGCTAGAGGCGACCCCCGCTCCTACAATGAGCAGTTCTTC CSARGDPRSYNEQFF
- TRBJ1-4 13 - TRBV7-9 TGTGCCAGCAGCCAGCGGGGGGGAGAAAAACTGTTTTTT CASSQRGGEKLFF
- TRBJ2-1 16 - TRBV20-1 TGCAGTGCTGGGCGTCCTCGGGGAGCCGGTTACAATGAGCAGTTCTTC CSAGRPRGAGYNEQFF
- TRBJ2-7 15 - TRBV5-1 TGCGCCAGCAGCTTGGCGGAGACCACTCCCTACGAGCAGTACTTC CASSLAETTPYEQYF
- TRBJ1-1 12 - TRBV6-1 TGTGCCAGCAGGGTGGGGAGCTCCCAAGCTTTCTTT CASRVGSSQAFF
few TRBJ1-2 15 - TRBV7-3 TGTGCCAGCAGCTATGACCCCTTAGGGGACTATGGCTACACCTTC CASSYDPLGDYGYTF
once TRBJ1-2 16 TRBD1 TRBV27 TGTGCCAGCAGTTACCGGGACAGGGGTTTCGGGTATGGCTACACCTTC CASSYRDRGFGYGYTF
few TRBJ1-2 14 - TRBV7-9 TGTGCCAGCAGCTCCCAGATGGTAAACTATGGCTACACCTTC CASSSQMVNYGYTF
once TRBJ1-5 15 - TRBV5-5 TGTGCCAGCAGCTGGGGGGACAATAGCAATCAGCCCCAGCATTTT CASSWGDNSNQPQHF
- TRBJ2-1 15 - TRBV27 TGTGCCAGCCAGTTTCGGTCGGCGGGCTACAATGAGCAGTTCTTC CASQFRSAGYNEQFF
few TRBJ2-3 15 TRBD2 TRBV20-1 TGCAGTGCTAGCCCAGCGGGAGGTTTCACAGATACGCAGTATTTT CSASPAGGFTDTQYF
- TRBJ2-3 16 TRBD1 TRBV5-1 TGCGCCAGCAGCTTGGAAGGGGGCCCTAGCACAGATACGCAGTATTTT CASSLEGGPSTDTQYF
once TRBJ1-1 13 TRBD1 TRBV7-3 TGTGCCAGCAGCTCCCCTGGGGACAGGGAAGCTTTCTTT CASSSPGDREAFF
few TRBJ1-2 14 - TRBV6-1 TGTGCCAGCAGCGCCGACGGGGGCGCGAGCGGCTACACCTTC CASSADGGASGYTF
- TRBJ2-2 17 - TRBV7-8 TGTGCCAGCAGCTTAGAGGCGGTCACAGGCCACACCGGGGAGCTGTTTTTT CASSLEAVTGHTGELFF
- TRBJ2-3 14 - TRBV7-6 TGTGCCAGCAGCCCCCAGCGGGCCGGGGATACGCAGTATTTT CASSPQRAGDTQYF
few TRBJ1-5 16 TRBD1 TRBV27 TGTGCCAGCAGTCCCACGACAGGGCCCCGGAATCAGCCCCAGCATTTT CASSPTTGPRNQPQHF
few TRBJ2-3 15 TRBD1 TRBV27 TGTGCCAGCAGTGAGGACAGGGCTATCACAGATACGCAGTATTTT CASSEDRAITDTQYF
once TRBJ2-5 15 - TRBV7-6 TGTGCCAGCAGCTTCGAACTAGGGTTCCAAGAGACCCAGTACTTC CASSFELGFQETQYF
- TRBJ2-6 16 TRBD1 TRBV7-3 TGTGCCAGCAGCGTTACAGGGGGCTTTGGGGCCAACGTCCTGACTTTC CASSVTGGFGANVLTF
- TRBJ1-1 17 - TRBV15 TGTGCCACCAGCAGGGCCCTTTCCATGCTCGGGGACACTGGAGCTTTCTTT CATSRALSMLGDTGAFF
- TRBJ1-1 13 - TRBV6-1 TGTGCCAGCAGCCACGAGGGGTACACTGAAGCTTTCTTT CASSHEGYTEAFF
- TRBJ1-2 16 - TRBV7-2 TGTGCCAGCAGCTTAATAAGTCTGGGGGATAACTATGGCTACACCTTC CASSLISLGDNYGYTF
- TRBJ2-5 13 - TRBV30 TGTGCCTGGAGTCCGACGGGCCAAGAGACCCAGTACTTC CAWSPTGQETQYF
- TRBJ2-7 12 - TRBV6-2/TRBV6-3 TGTGCCAGCAGGGGGCAGGGGCACGAGCAGTACTTC CASRGQGHEQYF
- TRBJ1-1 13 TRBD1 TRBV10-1 TGCGCCAGCAGCAGGCCTGGGACAGCCGAAGCTTTCTTT CASSRPGTAEAFF
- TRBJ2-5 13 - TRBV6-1 TGTGCCAGCAGTGCCCTGACAAGGGAGACCCAGTACTTC CASSALTRETQYF
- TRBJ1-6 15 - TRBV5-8 TGTGCCAGCACGCCACGACGGGTCTATAATTCACCCCTCCACTTT CASTPRRVYNSPLHF
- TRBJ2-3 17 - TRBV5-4 TGTGCCAGCAGCTTTTTAACAGGGAGGGACCGGGCAGATACGCAGTATTTT CASSFLTGRDRADTQYF
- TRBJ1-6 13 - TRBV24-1 TGTGCCACCCGGGACACAAATAATTCACCCCTCCACTTT CATRDTNNSPLHF
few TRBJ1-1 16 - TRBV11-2 TGTGCCAGCAGCTCGAGGCAGCGACTGGCGAACACTGAAGCTTTCTTT CASSSRQRLANTEAFF
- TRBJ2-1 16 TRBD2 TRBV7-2 TGTGCCAGCAGCTTCGTCTTTCCTACGTGGGGAGGGGAGCAGTTCTTC CASSFVFPTWGGEQFF
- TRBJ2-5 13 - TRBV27 TGTGCCAGCAGTTATAGGCAGGGCGAGACCCAGTACTTC CASSYRQGETQYF
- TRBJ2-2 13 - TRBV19 TGTGCCAGTAGTACGCGGACGGCCTGGGAGCTGTTTTTT CASSTRTAWELFF
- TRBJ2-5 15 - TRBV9 TGTGCCAGCAGCGTAGAAGATTGGACTCAAGAGACCCAGTACTTC CASSVEDWTQETQYF
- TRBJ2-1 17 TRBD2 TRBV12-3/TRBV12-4 TGTGCCAGCAGTTTTCGGACTAGCGGGAACTCCTACAATGAGCAGTTCTTC CASSFRTSGNSYNEQFF
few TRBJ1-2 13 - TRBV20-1 TGCAGTGTTCGACAGGAGGCTAACTATGGCTACACCTTT CSVRQEANYGYTF
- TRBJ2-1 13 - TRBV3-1 TGTGCCAGCAGCCTCGGGCCCACAAGTGAGCAGTTCTTC CASSLGPTSEQFF
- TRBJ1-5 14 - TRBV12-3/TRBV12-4 TGTGCCAGCAGAGTATTAGGGAACAATCAGCCCCAGCATTTT CASRVLGNNQPQHF
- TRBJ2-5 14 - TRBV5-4 TGTGCCAGCAGCTTGCAGGGTGGGCAAGAGACCCAGTACTTC CASSLQGGQETQYF